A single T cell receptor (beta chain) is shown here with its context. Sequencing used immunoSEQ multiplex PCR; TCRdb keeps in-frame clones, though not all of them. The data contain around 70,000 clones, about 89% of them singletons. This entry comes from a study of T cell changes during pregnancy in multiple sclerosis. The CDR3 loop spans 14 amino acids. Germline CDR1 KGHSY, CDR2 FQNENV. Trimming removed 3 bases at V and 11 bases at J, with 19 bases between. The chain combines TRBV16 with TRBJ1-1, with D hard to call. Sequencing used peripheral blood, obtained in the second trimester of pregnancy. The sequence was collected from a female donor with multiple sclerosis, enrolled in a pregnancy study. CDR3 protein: CASSQLRRLDGAFF. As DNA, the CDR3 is TGTGCCAGCAGCCAGTTACGAAGGCTCGACGGGGCTTTCTTT.